The 23 T cell receptor beta chains reported below all come from one sample, sequenced in a study of vaccination effects on CD4 cells after COVID-19 (dated by TCRdb to the early 2020s). To identify antigen-specific CD4+ T cell clonotypes by their expansion, the ViraFEST assay first stimulated PBMC with viral peptide pools and then applied TCR sequencing. After around 10 days of culture, CD4+ T cells were isolated with the EasySep CD4+ T cell isolation kit. Each participant received two doses of an mRNA SARS-CoV-2 vaccine, either BNT162b2 or mRNA-1273. The protocol used for the library was the immunoSEQ multiplex PCR assay. TCRdb mirrors the immuneACCESS table, restricted to in-frame sequences. Some clones are absent from its copies; in checked studies, under half trace to an unresolved V gene, and the reason for the others is unknown. Across this sample there are fewer than 35,000 clones, with roughly four fifths seen only once. The ten largest clonotypes hold roughly 14% of the sample.

No antigen is known for these receptors. The specimen was CD4+ T cells from PBMCs cultured with HCoV-229E spike peptides, collected after COVID-19 vaccination. In the paper's terms, the cell subset or site label means: HCoV-229E spike overlapping peptide pool stimulation. The receptors derive from a human donor who received a COVID-19 vaccine.

The chain couples TRBV5-6 to TRBJ2-5; 9 nucleotides line up with TRBD2. The CDR3 loop spans 14 amino acids. Germline V lookup: CDR1 SGHDT, CDR2 YYEEEE. J was trimmed by 6 bases and V by 0 bases; bases with no gene match: 3. The CDR3 nucleotides read TGTGCCAGCAGCTTGGTAGCGGGGGTAAAGACCCAGTACTTC. Translation: CASSLVAGVKTQYF.

Only one count was recorded for this clone. This rearrangement joins TRBV5-1 to TRBJ2-7, with 7 bases aligning to TRBD1. CDR1 and CDR2 (germline): SGHRS, YFSETQ. The CDR3 spans 13 residues. The J segment lost 3 bases and the V segment lost 5 bases, leaving 5 bases of the junction unmatched. CDR3 residues: CASSPGQNYEQYF. The CDR3 DNA reads as TGCGCCAGCAGTCCGGGACAGAACTACGAGCAGTACTTC.

This chain connects TRBV6-1 to TRBJ1-2; D is ambiguous. The germline V gene has CDR1 MNHNS and CDR2 SASEGT. The CDR3 runs to 16 residues. The ends were cut back, 3 bases at V and 8 bases at J, with 22 bases in the middle. The CDR3 loop is CASSDEGRLGTMGYTF. The CDR3 bases are TGTGCCAGCAGTGACGAAGGGAGACTGGGAACTATGGGCTACACCTTC.

The rearrangement links TRBV6-5 to TRBJ2-7, with 8 bases that match TRBD1. Germline-derived CDR1 and CDR2 are MNHEY and SVGAGI. V lost 6 bases and J lost 0; bases outside the gene matches: 4. This CDR3 region has 14 residues. As DNA, the CDR3 is TGTGCCAGCAGGCGGACAGGGAGCTCCTACGAGCAGTACTTC. Translated: CASRRTGSSYEQYF.

This chain links TRBV19 with TRBJ2-5; 7 bases are a match to TRBD1. CDR3 size: 15 residues. After removal of 7 bases from V and 5 bases from J, the junction contained 13 bases not matched to a gene. Germline values: CDR1 LNHDA, CDR2 SQIVND (reference sequence). The CDR3 coding sequence is TGTGCCAGTACCGACAGCCTGACAGGGAAGGAGACCCAGTACTTC. It specifies CASTDSLTGKETQYF.

The chain has TRBV5-1 and TRBJ2-5; 8 bases map to TRBD1. The CDR3 is 15 residues long. Germline V gene sequence: CDR1 SGHRS, CDR2 YFSETQ. V lost 2 bases, J lost 5 bases, and 8 bases stayed unmatched. CDR3 region: CASSFQGAEGETQYF. For the CDR3, the DNA is TGCGCCAGCAGCTTCCAGGGGGCAGAGGGGGAGACCCAGTACTTC.

CDR3 in amino acids: CASSYSGGDRYEQYF. For the CDR3, the DNA is TGTGCCAGCAGTTACTCGGGGGGTGATCGTTACGAGCAGTACTTC. This sequence joins TRBV6-5 and TRBJ2-7; D is possibly TRBD2 (6 bases). V was trimmed by 0 bases and J by 4 bases, leaving 13 bases between them. This CDR3 has 15 amino acids. Per germline, CDR1 MNHEY and CDR2 SVGAGI.

This clone was seen only once. This sequence joins TRBV24-1 and TRBJ2-3; perhaps TRBD2 as D (7 bases). V lost 3 bases and J 2 bases, leaving 20 bases between the germline ends. Germline V CDR1 and CDR2: KGHDR, SFDVKD. This CDR3 region has 18 residues. The chain's CDR3 is CATSDPSGASGYTDTQYF. The CDR3 DNA follows: TGTGCCACCAGTGATCCCTCAGGGGCTAGCGGCTACACAGATACGCAGTATTTT.

This chain uses TRBV29-1 with TRBJ2-7, with a weak D call TRBD2 (6 bases). Germline V gene lookup returns CDR1 SQVTM and CDR2 ANQGSEA. The V end was cut by 1 base, the J end by 2 bases, with 9 bases between. This CDR3 has 13 residues. CDR3 amino acids: CSVEGSGAYEQYF. CDR3 in DNA: TGCAGCGTTGAAGGTAGCGGAGCCTACGAGCAGTACTTC.

The chain recombines TRBV19 with TRBJ1-2; a possible D gene is TRBD1 (5 bases). CDR3 size: 14 residues. Trimming stripped 7 bases from V and 7 bases from J, with 19 bases between. Germline values: CDR1 LNHDA, CDR2 SQIVND (reference sequence). CDR3 protein: CASIETGAPFGYTF. The CDR3 DNA sequence: TGTGCCAGTATAGAAACCGGGGCGCCTTTTGGCTACACCTTC.

The V gene is TRBV11-1, the J gene TRBJ1-2, with 10 bases fitting TRBD1. The germline V gene encodes CDR1 SGHAT and CDR2 FQDESV (reference sequence). Trimming removed 5 bases from V and 4 bases from J; junction bases left unmatched: 10. The CDR3 is made up of 16 amino acids. The CDR3 DNA reads as TGTGCCAGCAGCCCCGACCGGGACAGGGGTGGCTATGGCTACACCTTC. It yields the protein CASSPDRDRGGYGYTF.

This clone turned up a few times. The chain uses TRBV20-1 and TRBJ2-7; D is uncertain. V gave up 6 bases and J gave up 3 bases, with 9 bases separating them. This CDR3 comprises 11 residues. CDR1 and CDR2 from the germline V gene are DFQATT and SNEGSKA (reference sequence). The DNA for the CDR3 is TGCAGTGCCTCTAATGACTACGAGCAGTACTTC. Translated, it gives CSASNDYEQYF.

The chain links TRBV6-5 to TRBJ1-5, with D possibly being TRBD1 (6 bases). V was cut by 6 bases and J by 4 bases, with 10 bases left in between. CDR3 size: 13 residues. Per germline, CDR1 MNHEY and CDR2 SVGAGI. The DNA of the CDR3 is TGTGCCAGCAGCCTAACAGGGAATCAGCCCCAGCATTTT. Translating gives CASSLTGNQPQHF.

This clone was seen just once. The CDR3 DNA sequence: TGTGCCAGCAGTTACTCCCGGACTAGCGGGGCCTGGGAGCAGTACTTC. This translates into CASSYSRTSGAWEQYF. This sequence joins TRBV6-2 or TRBV6-3 and TRBJ2-7; 12 nucleotides align to TRBD2. The V and J ends lost 0 bases and 7 bases, in that order; junction bases with no gene match: 7. The CDR3 has 16 amino acids. Germline CDR1 MNHEY, CDR2 SVGEGT.

This sequence joins TRBV7-8 and TRBJ1-6; 10 nucleotides match TRBD1. Per germline, CDR1 SGHVS and CDR2 FQNEAQ. V dropped 5 bases and J dropped 7; count of bases not matched to a gene: 5. The CDR3 runs 15 residues. The CDR3 protein is CASSGDRGGNSPLHF. The CDR3 coding sequence is TGTGCCAGCAGCGGGGACAGGGGAGGAAATTCACCCCTCCACTTT. The full variable domain, rest sourced from reference TRBV7-8 and TRBJ1-6, is GAGVSQSPRYKVAKRGQDVALRCDPISGHVSLFWYQQALGQGPEFLTYFQNEAQLDKSGLPSDRFFAERPEGSVSTLKIQRTQQEDSAVYLCASSGDRGGNSPLHFGNGTRLTVT.

This clone has a single count. This chain joins TRBV30 and TRBJ2-7, with 9 bases fitting TRBD1. The germline V gene has CDR1 GTSNPN and CDR2 SVGIG (reference sequence). This CDR3 region has 14 residues. V was clipped by 3 bases and J by 5 bases; unmatched bases: 8. This CDR3 is CAWRYRDRVNEQYF. CDR3 DNA sequence: TGTGCCTGGAGGTACCGGGACAGGGTAAACGAGCAGTACTTC.

This clone has just a few counts. This chain uses TRBV9 with TRBJ1-1; D is perhaps TRBD1 (5 bases). This CDR3 has 12 amino acids. Between the trimmed V and J ends, which lost 0 bases and 10 bases, there was a span of 10 bases. Germline V gene sequence: CDR1 SGDLS, CDR2 YYNGEE. CDR3 region: CASSVVTASAFF. CDR3 nucleotides: TGTGCCAGCAGCGTAGTGACAGCTTCAGCTTTCTTT.

V is TRBV6-1 and J is TRBJ2-4; unclear D gene. This CDR3 is built from 14 residues. Looked up from germline, CDR1 is MNHNS and CDR2 is SASEGT. The V gene lost 5 bases and the J gene lost 5 bases, with 13 bases spanning the gap. The CDR3 loop reads CASSTPELQNIQYF. CDR3 DNA: TGTGCCAGCAGTACCCCCGAGCTTCAAAACATTCAGTACTTC.

The chain recombines TRBV5-4 with TRBJ2-7; TRBD2 aligns across 13 bases. Trimming took 0 bases from V and 1 from J; bases not matched to a gene: 4. From germline, CDR1 is SGHNT and CDR2 YYREEE (reference sequence). The CDR3 extends over 17 amino acids. CDR3 sequence (DNA): TGTGCCAGCAGCTTGGGGACTAGCGGGGGAACATCCTACGAGCAGTACTTC. It encodes CASSLGTSGGTSYEQYF.

Only a few counts were recorded for this clone. The J gene is TRBJ1-3, the V gene TRBV5-1; D is unresolved. The CDR3 is 15 residues long. With 2 bases removed from V and 0 bases from J, the gap between germline ends came to 9 bases. Germline V gene sequence: CDR1 SGHRS, CDR2 YFSETQ. CDR3 in amino acids: CASSLEQISGNTIYF. Written as DNA, the CDR3 is TGCGCCAGCAGCTTAGAACAGATCTCTGGAAACACCATATATTTT.

This chain connects TRBV6-5 to TRBJ2-1; D gene ambiguous. CDR1 and CDR2 from the germline V gene are MNHEY and SVGAGI. The CDR3 is 15 residues long. Trimming removed 6 bases at V and 0 bases at J, with 12 bases between. The CDR3, as DNA: TGTGCCAGCAGGGTAGCCGATTACTCCTACAATGAGCAGTTCTTC. Translated: CASRVADYSYNEQFF.

The rearrangement uses TRBV14 and TRBJ1-2; 8 positions match TRBD1. The V gene end was trimmed by 1 base and the J gene end by 7 bases; junction bases not matched to a gene: 2. The CDR3 is 13 amino acids. The germline V gene has CDR1 SGHDN and CDR2 FVKESK. The CDR3, as DNA: TGTGCCAGCAGCCAAGTAGGGACAGGTGGCTACACCTTC. Protein: CASSQVGTGGYTF.

This chain joins TRBV12-3 or TRBV12-4 and TRBJ2-5; D not certain. This CDR3 is built from 12 residues. Between the trimmed V and J ends, which lost 4 bases and 5 bases, there was a span of 8 bases. The CDR3 coding sequence is TGTGCCAGCAGTTCGTATGTGGAGACCCAGTACTTC. This translates into CASSSYVETQYF.